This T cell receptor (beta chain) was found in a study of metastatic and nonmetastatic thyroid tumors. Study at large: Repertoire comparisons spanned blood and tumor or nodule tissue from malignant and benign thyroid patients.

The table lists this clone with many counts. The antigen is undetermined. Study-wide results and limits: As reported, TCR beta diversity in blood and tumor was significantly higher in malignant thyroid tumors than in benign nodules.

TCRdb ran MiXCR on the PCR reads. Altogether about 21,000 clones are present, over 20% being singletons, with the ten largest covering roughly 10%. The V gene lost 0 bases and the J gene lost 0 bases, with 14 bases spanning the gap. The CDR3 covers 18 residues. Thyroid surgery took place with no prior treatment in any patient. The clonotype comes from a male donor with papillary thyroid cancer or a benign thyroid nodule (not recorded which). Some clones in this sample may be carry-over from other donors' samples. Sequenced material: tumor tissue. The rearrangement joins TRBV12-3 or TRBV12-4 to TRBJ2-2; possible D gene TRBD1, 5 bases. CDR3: CASSLASWWGANTGELFF. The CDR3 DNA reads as TGTGCCAGCAGTTTAGCGTCCTGGTGGGGCGCGAACACCGGGGAGCTGTTTTTT.